This entry lists 25 T cell receptor beta chains sequenced from one sample in a study of CD8+ T cells in alopecia areata. Documented treatment: oral pan-JAK inhibitor, 5-10 mg twice daily. Extracted RNA was reverse transcribed, and the resulting cDNA served as sequencing template. Only in-frame clones appear in the TCRdb table, and some are missing; sequencing was by immunoSEQ multiplex PCR. Here the sample spans 90,000 to 150,000 clones, 50% to 75% being singletons. Specimen: CD8+ T cells sorted from blood, collected at week 4, from a patient treated with tofacitinib. These receptors were taken from a human donor with alopecia areata.

In this sample, this clone turned up a few times. This chain links TRBV29-1 with TRBJ2-1; D not resolved. Germline V gene sequence: CDR1 SQVTM, CDR2 ANQGSEA. Trimming took off 3 bases at V and 5 bases at J, with 17 bases between the two ends. CDR3 length: 15 amino acids. CDR3 sequence (DNA): TGCAGCGTTGAGAAACTGCTTGGGCTAGACAATGAGCAGTTCTTC. Amino acid sequence: CSVEKLLGLDNEQFF.

This clone occurred a few times. The genes are TRBV23-1 and TRBJ2-5, with D perhaps matching TRBD1 (6 bases). TRBV23-1 qualifies as an ORF whose function is uncertain. Trimming took off 6 bases at V and 3 bases at J, with 20 bases between the two ends. This CDR3 has 16 residues. Here the CDR3 reads CASRGLSVNREETQYF. CDR3 DNA sequence: TGCGCCAGCAGGGGGTTATCGGTGAACAGGGAAGAGACCCAGTACTTC.

V is TRBV29-1 and J is TRBJ1-2; TRBD1 agrees at 7 bases. Per the germline V gene, CDR1 is SQVTM and CDR2 is ANQGSEA. CDR3 length equals 15 residues. V shed 4 bases, J shed 3 bases, and the junction held 11 bases outside the gene matches. CDR3 in DNA: TGCAGCGTTGGAGGTGAGGGGGCGCTTGACTATGGCTACACCTTC. Translating it yields CSVGGEGALDYGYTF.

This clone was seen only once. V is TRBV7-9 and J is TRBJ2-5; the match to TRBD1 covers 7 bases. This CDR3 is built from 12 residues. Germline V gene sequence: CDR1 SEHNR, CDR2 FQNEAQ (reference sequence). V dropped 0 bases and J dropped 11; count of bases not matched to a gene: 3. CDR3 in DNA: TGTGCCAGCAGCTTAGCGGGGACAGAGCAGTACTTC. This gives the protein CASSLAGTEQYF.

The chain links TRBV30 to TRBJ1-2; D is perhaps TRBD1 (5 bases). The CDR3 extends over 15 amino acids. The V end lost 1 base, the J end lost 8 bases, and 20 bases lay between the germline ends. Germline V CDR1 and CDR2: GTSNPN, SVGIG (reference sequence). Here the CDR3 DNA reads TGTGCCTGGAGTGACTCTTGGGGACCAGGGTTCGGCTACACCTTC. Protein sequence: CAWSDSWGPGFGYTF.

This chain uses TRBV13 with TRBJ1-4, with 9 bases that match TRBD1. The V gene end was trimmed by 5 bases and the J gene end by 6 bases; junction bases not matched to a gene: 7. The germline V gene encodes CDR1 PRHDT and CDR2 FYEKMQ (reference sequence). There are 15 residues in the CDR3. This CDR3 reads CASSPQGQGDEKLFF. The CDR3 DNA reads as TGTGCCAGCAGCCCCCAGGGACAGGGAGATGAAAAACTGTTTTTT.

V usage is TRBV30 and J usage is TRBJ2-2; no definite D call. The V end lost 0 bases, the J end lost 6 bases, and 8 bases lay between the germline ends. The germline CDR1 and CDR2 sequences are GTSNPN and SVGIG (reference sequence). The CDR3 has 13 residues. The CDR3: CAWSVLLPGELFF. Written as DNA, the CDR3 is TGTGCCTGGAGTGTACTCTTACCCGGGGAGCTGTTTTTT.

V and J are TRBV29-1 and TRBJ2-7, with 7 bases matching TRBD2. The V and J ends lost 7 bases and 3 bases, in that order; junction bases with no gene match: 9. CDR3 length: 13 amino acids. CDR1 and CDR2 (germline): SQVTM, ANQGSEA. The CDR3 DNA reads TGCAGCGCCGGCGGGGGAATAGGCTACGAGCAGTACTTC. The encoded protein is CSAGGGIGYEQYF.

The chain employs TRBV30 and TRBJ2-5; 9 bases match TRBD1. The DNA end is more similar to TRBJ2-7, so the J call may be wrong. The CDR3 covers 13 residues. Germline CDR1 reads GTSNPN; CDR2 reads SVGIG (reference sequence). The CDR3 region has the DNA TGTGCCTGGGGGACAGGGAGCACCTACGAGCAGTACTTC. This translates into CAWGTGSTYEQYF.

The CDR3 loop reads CASSLRGAGELFF. DNA for the CDR3: TGTGCCAGCAGCCTGAGGGGTGCCGGGGAGCTGTTTTTT. This chain joins TRBV13 and TRBJ2-2; D may correspond to TRBD1 or TRBD2 (5 bases each). Germline V CDR1 and CDR2: PRHDT, FYEKMQ (reference sequence). CDR3 length: 13 residues. V was shortened by 5 bases and J by 6 bases, with 10 bases between the two germline ends. Using reference TRBV13 and TRBJ2-2 for the parts outside the CDR3, the full variable domain is AAGVIQSPRHLIKEKRETATLKCYPIPRHDTVYWYQQGPGQDPQFLISFYEKMQSDKGSIPDRFSAQQFSDYHSELNMSSLELGDSALYFCASSLRGAGELFFGEGSRLTVL.

The chain joins TRBV30 to TRBJ1-2, with 8 bases fitting TRBD1. The junction had 6 bases not matched to a gene; V was cut back by 5 bases and J by 4 bases. The CDR3 has 13 residues. Germline V gene data show CDR1 as GTSNPN and CDR2 as SVGIG (reference sequence). The CDR3 DNA sequence: TGTGCCTGGGGACAGGGATTGGGCTATGGCTACACCTTC. Its protein is CAWGQGLGYGYTF.

The chain has TRBV7-9 and TRBJ2-5; 14 bases line up with TRBD2. The ends lost 0 bases at V and 5 bases at J; junction bases unmatched: 8. This CDR3 comprises 18 residues. In germline, CDR1 is SEHNR, CDR2 FQNEAQ (reference sequence). The CDR3 sequence is CASSLAGTGLAGAETQYF. The CDR3 nucleotides read TGTGCCAGCAGCTTAGCCGGAACGGGACTAGCGGGGGCGGAGACCCAGTACTTC.

Only one count was recorded for this clone. The chain employs TRBV7-8 and TRBJ2-5; either TRBD1 or TRBD2 may supply D (5 bases each). V dropped 1 base and J dropped 6 bases, with 24 bases sitting between them. Germline assignment: CDR1 SGHVS and CDR2 FQNEAQ. The CDR3 runs to 18 residues. The CDR3 DNA is TGTGCCAGCAGCTTAGAGGGTCTGGGGGACCTTTTTTCGCAGACCCAGTACTTC. It encodes CASSLEGLGDLFSQTQYF. Full variable domain (missing parts from reference TRBV7-8 and TRBJ2-5): GAGVSQSPRYKVAKRGQDVALRCDPISGHVSLFWYQQALGQGPEFLTYFQNEAQLDKSGLPSDRFFAERPEGSVSTLKIQRTQQEDSAVYLCASSLEGLGDLFSQTQYFGPGTRLLVL.

This clone has only a few counts. The rearrangement joins TRBV30 to TRBJ2-7; D is uncertain. The CDR3 runs to 13 residues. CDR1 is GTSNPN and CDR2 is SVGIG in the germline V gene (reference sequence). Between the trimmed V and J ends, which lost 0 bases and 1 base, there was a span of 7 bases. CDR3 bases: TGTGCCTGGAGTGTTTCCCTATCCTACGAGCAGTACTTC. Its translation: CAWSVSLSYEQYF.

This clone was detected only a few times. The chain is built from TRBV4-1 and TRBJ2-7, with D tentatively TRBD2 (7 bases). Germline assignment: CDR1 MGHRA and CDR2 YSYEKL. The CDR3 totals 16 residues. V lost 0 bases and J lost 4, with 16 bases in between. CDR3 in amino acids: CASSQEMDSGAYEQYF. CDR3 DNA: TGCGCCAGCAGCCAAGAAATGGACAGCGGGGCATACGAGCAGTACTTC.

This clone appeared a few times. The chain combines TRBV27 with TRBJ1-2; TRBD1 aligns across 9 bases. This CDR3 has 15 residues. Germline loops: CDR1 MNHEY, CDR2 SMNVEV (reference sequence). V lost 6 bases and J lost 6; bases outside the gene matches: 11. The CDR3 bases are TGTGCCAGCAGCTCCCCGGGACAGGGTTTTAATGGCTACACCTTC. Amino acids: CASSSPGQGFNGYTF.

This clone was counted only a few times. The gene calls are TRBV7-9 and TRBJ1-2, with TRBD1 as a possible D gene (5 bases). Germline V CDR1 and CDR2: SEHNR, FQNEAQ (reference sequence). The CDR3 length is 13 residues. Trimming cost V 7 bases and J 3 bases, with 12 bases left between them. CDR3 loop: CASKETDDYGYTF. As DNA, the CDR3 is TGTGCCAGCAAGGAGACAGACGACTATGGCTACACCTTC. Full variable domain (outside the CDR3, taken from reference TRBV7-9 and TRBJ1-2): DTGVSQNPRHKITKRGQNVTFRCDPISEHNRLYWYRQTLGQGPEFLTYFQNEAQLEKSRLLSDRFSAERPKGSFSTLEIQRTEQGDSAMYLCASKETDDYGYTFGSGTRLTVV.

The V and J genes are TRBV29-1 and TRBJ2-1; no firm D call. Germline CDR1 SQVTM, CDR2 ANQGSEA. Trimming shortened V by 3 bases and J by 0 bases, and 9 bases separated the two germline ends. The CDR3 is made up of 14 amino acids. For the CDR3, the DNA is TGCAGCGTTGAGCGTAGGAGCTCCTACAATGAGCAGTTCTTC. This gives the protein CSVERRSSYNEQFF.

On this clone itself: Other DNA sequences within the sample encode an identical CDR3. V and J are TRBV30 and TRBJ1-5; D remains unclear. The CDR3 contains 13 residues. Per germline, CDR1 GTSNPN and CDR2 SVGIG (reference sequence). The V and J ends lost 1 base and 0 bases respectively, with 4 bases between them. CDR3 sequence: CAWSGDSNQPQHF. DNA for the CDR3: TGTGCCTGGAGTGGCGATAGCAATCAGCCCCAGCATTTT. Full variable domain (rest looked up from reference TRBV30 and TRBJ1-5): SQTIHQWPATLVQPVGSPLSLECTVEGTSNPNLYWYRQAAGRGLQLLFYSVGIGQISSEVPQNLSASRPQDRQFILSSKKLLLSDSGFYLCAWSGDSNQPQHFGDGTRLSIL.

This sequence joins TRBV4-3 and TRBJ1-2; no reliable D call. Germline CDR1 and CDR2: LGHNA and YSLEER. The CDR3 extends over 15 amino acids. The V end was cut by 0 bases, the J end by 5 bases, with 13 bases between. CDR3 coding DNA: TGCGCCAGCAGCCAAGATGCGGGGTCTGGGTATGGCTACACCTTC. Amino acid sequence: CASSQDAGSGYGYTF.

The CDR3, as DNA: TGCAGCGTACAATCTAACTATGGCTACACCTTC. Protein product: CSVQSNYGYTF. V and J are TRBV29-1 and TRBJ1-2; D remains ambiguous. V was cut by 6 bases and J by 0 bases, with 5 bases left in between. Germline loops: CDR1 SQVTM, CDR2 ANQGSEA. The CDR3 has 11 amino acids.

This clone occurred a few times. The V and J genes are TRBV30 and TRBJ2-3; 10 bases align to TRBD2. V trimming: 0 bases; J trimming: 4 bases; junction bases outside the gene matches: 4. CDR1 and CDR2 (germline): GTSNPN, SVGIG (reference sequence). The CDR3 extends over 15 amino acids. CDR3: CAWSVDSGGADTQYF. The CDR3, as DNA: TGTGCCTGGAGTGTAGACAGCGGGGGGGCAGATACGCAGTATTTT.

The rearrangement uses TRBV5-6 and TRBJ2-7; 8 nucleotides match TRBD1. CDR1 is SGHDT and CDR2 is YYEEEE in the germline V gene. This CDR3 region has 14 residues. Trimming at V came to 5 bases and at J to 3 bases, leaving 7 bases not matched to a gene. Here the CDR3 reads CASRQGGSDYEQYF. The CDR3 DNA is TGTGCCAGCAGACAGGGGGGATCGGACTACGAGCAGTACTTC.

V usage is TRBV28 and J usage is TRBJ2-7; 9 nucleotides match TRBD1. Germline assignment: CDR1 MDHEN and CDR2 SYDVKM. The V gene end was trimmed by 6 bases and the J gene end by 3 bases; junction bases not matched to a gene: 9. The CDR3 consists of 15 residues. The CDR3 protein is CASSDPGQGFYEQYF. CDR3 DNA: TGTGCCAGCAGCGATCCGGGACAGGGATTCTACGAGCAGTACTTC.

This clone was recorded a few times. This rearrangement joins TRBV28 to TRBJ2-5; 9 bases map to TRBD1. Per germline, CDR1 MDHEN and CDR2 SYDVKM. The CDR3 extends over 16 amino acids. V shed 3 bases, J shed 2 bases, and the junction held 7 bases outside the gene matches. The CDR3 DNA is TGTGCCAGCAGTTTCCTCGACAGGGGGGTGCAAGAGACCCAGTACTTC. Translation: CASSFLDRGVQETQYF.